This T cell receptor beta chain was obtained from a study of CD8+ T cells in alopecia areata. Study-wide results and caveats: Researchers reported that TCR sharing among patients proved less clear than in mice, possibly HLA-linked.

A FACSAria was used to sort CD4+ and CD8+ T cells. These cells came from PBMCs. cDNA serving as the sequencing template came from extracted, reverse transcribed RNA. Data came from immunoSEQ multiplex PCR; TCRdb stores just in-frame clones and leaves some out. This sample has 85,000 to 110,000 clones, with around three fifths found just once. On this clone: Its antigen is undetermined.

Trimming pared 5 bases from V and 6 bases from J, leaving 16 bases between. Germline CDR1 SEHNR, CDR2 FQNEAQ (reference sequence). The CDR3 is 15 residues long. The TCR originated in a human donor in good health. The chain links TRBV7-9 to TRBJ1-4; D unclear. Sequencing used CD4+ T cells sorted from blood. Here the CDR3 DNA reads TGTGCCAGCAGCGGCCGACAAGTTCGGGATGAAAAACTGTTTTTT. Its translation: CASSGRQVRDEKLFF.